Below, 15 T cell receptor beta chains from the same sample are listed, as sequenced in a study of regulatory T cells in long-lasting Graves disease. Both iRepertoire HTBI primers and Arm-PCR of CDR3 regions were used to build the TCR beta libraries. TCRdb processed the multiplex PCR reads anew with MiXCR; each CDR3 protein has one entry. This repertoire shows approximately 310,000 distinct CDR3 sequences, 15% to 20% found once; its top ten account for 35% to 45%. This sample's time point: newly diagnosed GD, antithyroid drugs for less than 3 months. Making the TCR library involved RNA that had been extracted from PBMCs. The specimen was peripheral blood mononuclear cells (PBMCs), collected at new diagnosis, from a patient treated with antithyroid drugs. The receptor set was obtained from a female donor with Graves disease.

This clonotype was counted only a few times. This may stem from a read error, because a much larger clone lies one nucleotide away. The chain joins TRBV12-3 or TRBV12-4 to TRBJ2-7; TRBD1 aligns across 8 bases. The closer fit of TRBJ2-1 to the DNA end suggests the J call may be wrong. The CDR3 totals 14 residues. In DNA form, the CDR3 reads TGTGCCAGCAGATTGACCGGGACAGGCTACGAGCAGTTCTTC. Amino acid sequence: CASRLTGTGYEQFF.

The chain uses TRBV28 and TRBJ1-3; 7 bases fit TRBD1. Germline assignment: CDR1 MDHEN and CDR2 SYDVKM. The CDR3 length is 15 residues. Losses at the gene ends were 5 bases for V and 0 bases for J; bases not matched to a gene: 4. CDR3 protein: CASSGDSLSGNTIYF. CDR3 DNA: TGTGCCAGCAGTGGGGACAGCCTCTCTGGAAACACCATATATTTT.

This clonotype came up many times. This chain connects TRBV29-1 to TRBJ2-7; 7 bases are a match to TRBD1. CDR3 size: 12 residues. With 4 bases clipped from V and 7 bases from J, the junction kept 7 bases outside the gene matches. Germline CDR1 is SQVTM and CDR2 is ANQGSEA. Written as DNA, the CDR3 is TGCAGCGTTGGGACAGGACTCGTGGAGCAGTACTTC. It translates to CSVGTGLVEQYF.

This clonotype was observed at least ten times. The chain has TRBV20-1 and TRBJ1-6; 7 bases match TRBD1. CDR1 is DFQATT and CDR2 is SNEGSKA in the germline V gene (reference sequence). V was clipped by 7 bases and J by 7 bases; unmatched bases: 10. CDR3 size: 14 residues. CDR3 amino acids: CSGLEGAGNSPLHF. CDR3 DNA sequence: TGCAGTGGGCTAGAGGGGGCGGGAAATTCACCCCTCCACTTT.

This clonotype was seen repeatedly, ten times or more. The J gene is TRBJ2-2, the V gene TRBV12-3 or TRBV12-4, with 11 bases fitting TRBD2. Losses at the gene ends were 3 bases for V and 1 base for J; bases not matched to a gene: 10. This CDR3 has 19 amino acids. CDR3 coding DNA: TGTGCCAGCAGTTTCATACTAGCGGGAGCTTCTCGGAACACCGGGGAGCTGTTTTTT. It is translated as CASSFILAGASRNTGELFF.

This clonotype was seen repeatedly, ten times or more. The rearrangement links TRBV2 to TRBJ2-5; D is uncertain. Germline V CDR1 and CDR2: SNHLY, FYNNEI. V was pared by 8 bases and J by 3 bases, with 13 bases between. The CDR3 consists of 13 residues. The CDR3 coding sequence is TGTGCCAGCTGTAAGGAGCCCAAAGAGACCCAGTACTTC. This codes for CASCKEPKETQYF.

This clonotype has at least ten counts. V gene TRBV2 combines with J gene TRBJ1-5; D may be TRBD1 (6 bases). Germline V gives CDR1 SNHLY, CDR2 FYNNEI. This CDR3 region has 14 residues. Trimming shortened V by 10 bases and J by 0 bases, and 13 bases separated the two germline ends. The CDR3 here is CATAGDPSNQPQHF. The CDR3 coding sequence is TGTGCCACAGCAGGGGACCCTAGCAATCAGCCCCAGCATTTT.

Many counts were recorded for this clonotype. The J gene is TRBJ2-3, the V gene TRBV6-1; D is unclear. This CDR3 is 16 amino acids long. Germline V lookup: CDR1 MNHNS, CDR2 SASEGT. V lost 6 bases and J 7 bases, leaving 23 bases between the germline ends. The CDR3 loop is CASSLPQRSIPHTQYF. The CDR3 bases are TGTGCCAGCAGCTTACCCCAACGGTCCATTCCCCATACGCAGTATTTT.

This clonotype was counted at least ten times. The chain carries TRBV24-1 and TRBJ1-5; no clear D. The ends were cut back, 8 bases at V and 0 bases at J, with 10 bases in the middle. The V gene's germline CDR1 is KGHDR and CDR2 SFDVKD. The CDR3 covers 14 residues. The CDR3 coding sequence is TGTGCCACCATTAGAGCTTATAGCAATCAGCCCCAGCATTTT. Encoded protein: CATIRAYSNQPQHF.

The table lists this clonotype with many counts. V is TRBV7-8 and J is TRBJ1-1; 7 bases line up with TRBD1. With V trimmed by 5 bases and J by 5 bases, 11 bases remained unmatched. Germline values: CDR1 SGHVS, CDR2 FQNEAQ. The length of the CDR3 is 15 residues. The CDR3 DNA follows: TGTGCCAGCAGCCCAGACTGGGAGGGGGCGACTGAAGCTTTCTTT. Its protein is CASSPDWEGATEAFF.

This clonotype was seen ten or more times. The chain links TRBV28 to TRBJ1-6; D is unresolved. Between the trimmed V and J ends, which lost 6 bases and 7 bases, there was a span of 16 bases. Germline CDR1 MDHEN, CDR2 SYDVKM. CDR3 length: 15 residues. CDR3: CASSQARGLNSPLHF. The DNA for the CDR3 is TGTGCCAGCAGCCAAGCCCGGGGTCTAAATTCACCCCTCCACTTT.

The CDR3 bases are TGTGCCAGTAGTATAATCAACACCGGGGAGCTGTTTTTT. Amino acid sequence: CASSIINTGELFF. The V call is TRBV19, the J call TRBJ2-2; D ambiguous. CDR3 size: 13 residues. Looked up from germline, CDR1 is LNHDA and CDR2 is SQIVND (reference sequence). V lost 2 bases to trimming and J lost 2 bases, with 3 bases between them.

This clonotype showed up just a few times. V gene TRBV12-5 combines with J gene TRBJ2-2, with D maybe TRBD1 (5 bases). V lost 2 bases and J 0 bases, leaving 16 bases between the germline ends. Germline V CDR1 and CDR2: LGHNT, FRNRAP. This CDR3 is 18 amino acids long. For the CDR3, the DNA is TGTGCTAGTGGTTTGCCCCCCCTCGGCAGGGCGAACACCGGGGAGCTGTTTTTT. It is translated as CASGLPPLGRANTGELFF.

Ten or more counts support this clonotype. CDR3 DNA: TGTGCCAGCAGAGACCACCTGGGACTAGCGGAAAACAATGAGCAGTTCTTC. Its protein is CASRDHLGLAENNEQFF. J is TRBJ2-1 and V is TRBV6-1, with 11 bases fitting TRBD2. The length of the CDR3 is 17 residues. Trimming removed 6 bases from V and 5 bases from J; junction bases left unmatched: 12. Germline lookup yields CDR1 MNHNS and CDR2 SASEGT.

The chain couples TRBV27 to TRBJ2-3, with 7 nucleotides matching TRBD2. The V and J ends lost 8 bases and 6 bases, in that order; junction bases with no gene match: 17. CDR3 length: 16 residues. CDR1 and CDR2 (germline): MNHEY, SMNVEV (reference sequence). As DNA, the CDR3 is TGTGCCAGCTGGACGGGGTGGGAGGGCCTCGAGGATACGCAGTATTTT. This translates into CASWTGWEGLEDTQYF.